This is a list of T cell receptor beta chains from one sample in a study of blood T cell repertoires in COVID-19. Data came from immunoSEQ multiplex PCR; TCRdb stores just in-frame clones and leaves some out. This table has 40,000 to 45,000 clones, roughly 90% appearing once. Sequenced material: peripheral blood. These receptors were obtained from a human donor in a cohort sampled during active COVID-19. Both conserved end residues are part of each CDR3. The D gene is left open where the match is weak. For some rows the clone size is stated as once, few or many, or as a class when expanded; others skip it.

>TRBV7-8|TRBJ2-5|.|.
TGTGCCAGCAGCTTAGGGCGGGGCCAAGAGACCCAGTACTTC
CASSLGRGQETQYF
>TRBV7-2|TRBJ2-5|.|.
TGTGCCAGCAGCTTTTCCCCTATAGAAGAGACCCAGTACTTC
CASSFSPIEETQYF
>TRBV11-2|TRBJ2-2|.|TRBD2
TGTGCCAGCAGCCCGGGAGGTCGGGCCGGGGAGCTGTTTTTT
CASSPGGRAGELFF
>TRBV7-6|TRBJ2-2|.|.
TGTGCCAGCAGCTTATACCGGGAGAACACCGGGGAGCTGTTTTTT
CASSLYRENTGELFF
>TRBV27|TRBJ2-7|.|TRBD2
TGTGCCAGCAGTGGCCAGCGGGGGGCCTCCTACGAGCAGTACTTC
CASSGQRGASYEQYF
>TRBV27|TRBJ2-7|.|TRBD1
TGTGCCAGCAGTTTAACCGGGACAGCCTCCTACGAGCAGTACTTC
CASSLTGTASYEQYF
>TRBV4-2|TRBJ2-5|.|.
TGTGCCAGCAGCCAATTTAACAGCCAAGAGACCCAGTACTTC
CASSQFNSQETQYF
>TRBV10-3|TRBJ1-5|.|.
TGTGCCATCAGTGTTAATGAGGGAGAGGGTCAGCCCCAGCATTTT
CAISVNEGEGQPQHF
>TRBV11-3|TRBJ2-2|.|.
TGTGCCAGCAGCTTAGGGTTTAGTGGGGAGCTGTTTTTT
CASSLGFSGELFF
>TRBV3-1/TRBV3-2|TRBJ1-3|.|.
TGTGCCAGCAGCCTCACCGCTGGGGGCCGCAGGGGAAACACCATATATTTT
CASSLTAGGRRGNTIYF
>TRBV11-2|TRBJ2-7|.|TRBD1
TGTGCCAGCAGCCCCGAAGGGGACAGGTACTACGAGCAGTACTTC
CASSPEGDRYYEQYF
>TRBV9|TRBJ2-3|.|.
TGTGCCAGCAGCGTAGTTGAGTACACAGATACGCAGTATTTT
CASSVVEYTDTQYF
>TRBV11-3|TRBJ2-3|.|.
TGTGCCAGCAGCTTAGGTAGGACACCCGGCACAGATACGCAGTATTTT
CASSLGRTPGTDTQYF
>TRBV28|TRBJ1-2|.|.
TGTGCCAGCAGAAGGGACGGGGGGGGCTACACCTTC
CASRRDGGGYTF
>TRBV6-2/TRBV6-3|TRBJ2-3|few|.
TGTGCCAGCAGTTACTTAAGGAGTGCCACAGATACGCAGTATTTT
CASSYLRSATDTQYF
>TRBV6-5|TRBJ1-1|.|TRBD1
TGTGCCAGCAGTTACTTACAGGGGTGGACTGAAGCTTTCTTT
CASSYLQGWTEAFF
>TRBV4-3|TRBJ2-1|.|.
TGCGCCAGCAGCCCCGGGACTTCTAACAATGAGCAGTTCTTC
CASSPGTSNNEQFF
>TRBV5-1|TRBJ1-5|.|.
TGCGCCAGCAGCCCGGGACATACGGGTGGCAATCAGCCCCAGCATTTT
CASSPGHTGGNQPQHF
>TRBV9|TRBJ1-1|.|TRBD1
TGTGCCAGCAGCTATTATCCGGGACAGGAAGCTTTCTTT
CASSYYPGQEAFF
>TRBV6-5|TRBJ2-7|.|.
TGTGCCACCAAGGGGGGACAGTCCTCCTCCTACGAGCAGTACTTC
CATKGGQSSSYEQYF
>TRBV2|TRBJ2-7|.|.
TGTGCCAGCAGTGACGTTCTAGGGGGCGAGCAGTACTTC
CASSDVLGGEQYF
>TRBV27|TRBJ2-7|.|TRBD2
TGTGCCAGCAGTTCGACCGGGACTAGCGGGAATCTATTTATGGAGCAGTACTTC
CASSSTGTSGNLFMEQYF
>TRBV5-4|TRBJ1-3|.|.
TGTGCCAGCAGCTTGGACTTGGGAAACACCATATATTTT
CASSLDLGNTIYF
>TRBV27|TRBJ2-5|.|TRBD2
TGTGCCAGCAGCCGCGGGGGACTAGCGGACCAAGAGACCCAGTACTTC
CASSRGGLADQETQYF
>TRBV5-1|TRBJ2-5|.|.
TGCGCCAGCAGCTTGAGAGGTCAAGAGACCCAGTACTTC
CASSLRGQETQYF
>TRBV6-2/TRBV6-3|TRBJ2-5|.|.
TGTGCCAGCAGTTCGGCAACGGGGGTGGGGACCCAGTACTTC
CASSSATGVGTQYF
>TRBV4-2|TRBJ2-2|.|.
TGTGCCAGCAGCGCGGAGGCCAGCGTCGATACCGGGGAGCTGTTTTTT
CASSAEASVDTGELFF
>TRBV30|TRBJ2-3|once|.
TGTGCCTGGGAGAGGGATAGCACAGATACGCAGTATTTT
CAWERDSTDTQYF
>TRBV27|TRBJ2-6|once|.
TGTGCCAGCAGTTCGCCAGGGCGTTTGTACTCTGGGGCCAACGTCCTGACTTTC
CASSSPGRLYSGANVLTF
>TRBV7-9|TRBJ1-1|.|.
TGTGCCAGCAGCTTAGCAGCCTCTGAAGCTTTCTTT
CASSLAASEAFF
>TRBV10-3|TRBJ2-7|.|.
TGTGCCATCAGTGAGTATCAGGTTACCTACGAGCAGTACTTC
CAISEYQVTYEQYF
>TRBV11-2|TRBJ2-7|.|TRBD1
TGTGCCAGCAGCTCCTCCGGGACAGGGCTCGAGCAGTACTTC
CASSSSGTGLEQYF
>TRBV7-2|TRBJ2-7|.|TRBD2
TGTGCCAGCAGCTTATTCGGGGGGGGACTAGGTTTCTACTACGAGCAGTACTTC
CASSLFGGGLGFYYEQYF
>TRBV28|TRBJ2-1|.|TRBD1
TGTGCCAGCAGTCGTTGGACAGGGGGTAACAATGAGCAGTTCTTC
CASSRWTGGNNEQFF
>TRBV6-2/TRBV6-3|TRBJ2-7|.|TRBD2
TGTGCCAGCAGCCGTAGCGGGAGCCCCTACGAGCAGTACTTC
CASSRSGSPYEQYF
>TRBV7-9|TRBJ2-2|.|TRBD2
TGTGCCAGCAGCCTGGGGGTAGCGGGGGCCAACACCGGGGAGCTGTTTTTT
CASSLGVAGANTGELFF
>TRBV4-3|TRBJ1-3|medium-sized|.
TGCGCCAGCAGCCAAGATACCCCAGGCTCTGGAAACACCATATATTTT
CASSQDTPGSGNTIYF
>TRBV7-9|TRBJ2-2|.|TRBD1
TGTGCCAGCAGCTTGACAGGGGGCACCGGGGAGCTGTTTTTT
CASSLTGGTGELFF
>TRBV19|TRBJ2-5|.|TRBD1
TGTGCCAGTAGTCGGCGGAGGACAGGGGTAGAAGAGACCCAGTACTTC
CASSRRRTGVEETQYF
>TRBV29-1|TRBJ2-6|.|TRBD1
TGCAGCGCTACAGGGGCGCGGGGGGCCAACGTCCTGACTTTC
CSATGARGANVLTF
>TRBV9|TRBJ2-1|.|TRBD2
TGTGCCAGCAGCCCAGTCGGCGGGGGGCAGAATGAGCAGTTCTTC
CASSPVGGGQNEQFF